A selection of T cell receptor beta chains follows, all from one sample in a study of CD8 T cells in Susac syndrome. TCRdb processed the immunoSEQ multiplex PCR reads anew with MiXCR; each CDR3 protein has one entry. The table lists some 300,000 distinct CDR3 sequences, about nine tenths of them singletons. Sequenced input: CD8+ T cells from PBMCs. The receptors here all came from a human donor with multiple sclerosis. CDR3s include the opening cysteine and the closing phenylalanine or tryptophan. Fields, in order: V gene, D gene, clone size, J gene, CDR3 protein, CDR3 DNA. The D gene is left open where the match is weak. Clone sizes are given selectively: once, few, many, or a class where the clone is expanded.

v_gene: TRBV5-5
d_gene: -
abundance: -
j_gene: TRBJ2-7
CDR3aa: CASSTGFGYEQYF
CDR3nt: TGTGCCAGCTCTACGGGGTTCGGTTACGAGCAGTACTTC

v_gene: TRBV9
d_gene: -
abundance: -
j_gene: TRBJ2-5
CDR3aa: CASSAYGQLQETQYF
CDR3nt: TGTGCCAGCAGCGCCTACGGACAGCTACAAGAGACCCAGTACTTC

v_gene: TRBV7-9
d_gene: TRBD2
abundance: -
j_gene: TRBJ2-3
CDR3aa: CASSLGDYASTDTQYF
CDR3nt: TGTGCCAGCAGCTTAGGGGACTACGCTAGCACAGATACGCAGTATTTT

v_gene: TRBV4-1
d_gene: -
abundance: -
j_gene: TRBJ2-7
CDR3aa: CASSQAPGPSYEQYF
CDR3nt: TGCGCCAGCAGCCAAGCCCCGGGTCCTTCCTACGAGCAGTACTTC

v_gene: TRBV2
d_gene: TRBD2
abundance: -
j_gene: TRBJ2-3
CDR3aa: CASSEARLAGGPDTQYF
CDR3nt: TGTGCCAGCAGTGAAGCCCGCCTAGCGGGGGGTCCAGATACGCAGTATTTT

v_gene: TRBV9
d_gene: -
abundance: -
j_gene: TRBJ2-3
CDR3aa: CASTKEGLYSDTQYF
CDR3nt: TGTGCCAGCACCAAGGAAGGACTATATTCGGATACGCAGTATTTT

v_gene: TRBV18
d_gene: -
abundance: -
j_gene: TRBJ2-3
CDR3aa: CASSDGDRPFYGTDTQYF
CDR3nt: TGTGCCAGCTCAGATGGAGACAGGCCCTTCTACGGCACAGATACGCAGTATTTT

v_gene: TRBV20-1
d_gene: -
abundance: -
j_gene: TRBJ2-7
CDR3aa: CSAHPGLSYEQYF
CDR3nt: TGCAGTGCGCACCCGGGACTCTCCTACGAGCAGTACTTC

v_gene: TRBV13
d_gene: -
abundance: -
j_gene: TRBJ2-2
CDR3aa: CASSFTGTPQITGELFF
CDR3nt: TGTGCCAGCAGCTTTACCGGGACACCGCAGATCACCGGGGAGCTGTTTTTT

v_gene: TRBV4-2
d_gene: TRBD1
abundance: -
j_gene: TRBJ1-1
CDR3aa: CASSQVEGAEDEAFF
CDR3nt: TGTGCCAGCAGCCAGGTCGAGGGGGCTGAAGATGAAGCTTTCTTT

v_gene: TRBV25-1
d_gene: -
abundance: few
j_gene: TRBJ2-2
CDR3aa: CASSATNTGELFF
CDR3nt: TGTGCCAGCAGTGCTACGAACACCGGGGAGCTGTTTTTT

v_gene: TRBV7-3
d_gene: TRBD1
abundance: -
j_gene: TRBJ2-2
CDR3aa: CASSRTGNTGELFF
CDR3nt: TGTGCCAGCAGCCGGACAGGGAACACCGGGGAGCTGTTTTTT

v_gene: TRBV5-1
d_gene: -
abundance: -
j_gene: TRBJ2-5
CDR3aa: CASSFPEGSGETQYF
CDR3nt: TGCGCCAGCAGCTTCCCGGAGGGTTCGGGAGAGACCCAGTACTTC

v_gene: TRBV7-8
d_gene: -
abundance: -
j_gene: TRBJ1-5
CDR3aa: CASSPLAGNQPQHF
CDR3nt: TGTGCCAGCAGCCCCTTGGCGGGTAATCAGCCCCAGCATTTT

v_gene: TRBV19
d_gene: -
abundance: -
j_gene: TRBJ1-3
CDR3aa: CASSIMDSGNTIYF
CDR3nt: TGTGCCAGTAGTATCATGGATTCTGGAAACACCATATATTTT

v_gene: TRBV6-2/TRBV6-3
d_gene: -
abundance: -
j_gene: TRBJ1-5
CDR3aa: CASSYPQPQHF
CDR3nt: TGTGCCAGCAGTTACCCTCAGCCCCAGCATTTT

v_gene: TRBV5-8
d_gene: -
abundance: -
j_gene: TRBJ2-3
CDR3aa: CASSLMGAGHTDTQYF
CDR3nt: TGTGCCAGCAGCTTGATGGGGGCGGGCCACACAGATACGCAGTATTTT

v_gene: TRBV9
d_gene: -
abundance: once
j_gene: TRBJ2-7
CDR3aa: CASSPNKMGEQYF
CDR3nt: TGTGCCAGCAGCCCAAACAAAATGGGTGAGCAGTACTTC

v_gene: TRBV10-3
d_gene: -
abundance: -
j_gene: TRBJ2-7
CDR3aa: CAISGVQWGNEQYF
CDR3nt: TGTGCCATCAGTGGAGTGCAGTGGGGGAACGAGCAGTACTTC

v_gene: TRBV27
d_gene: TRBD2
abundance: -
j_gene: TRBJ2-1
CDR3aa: CASSPLRGANEQFF
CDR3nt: TGTGCCAGCAGTCCACTGCGGGGGGCCAATGAGCAGTTCTTC

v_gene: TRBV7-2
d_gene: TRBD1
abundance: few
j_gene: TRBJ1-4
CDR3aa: CASSLTVRDRGRPNEKLFF
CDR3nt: TGTGCCAGCAGCTTAACGGTCCGGGACAGGGGGCGACCTAATGAAAAACTGTTTTTT

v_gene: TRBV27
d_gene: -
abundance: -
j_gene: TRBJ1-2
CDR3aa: CASRGGGSIYGYTF
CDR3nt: TGTGCCTCCCGGGGTGGGGGGTCTATCTATGGCTACACCTTC

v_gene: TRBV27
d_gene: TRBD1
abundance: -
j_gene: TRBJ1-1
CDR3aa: CASTNAGTGGTEAFF
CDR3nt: TGTGCCAGCACCAATGCCGGGACAGGGGGCACTGAAGCTTTCTTT

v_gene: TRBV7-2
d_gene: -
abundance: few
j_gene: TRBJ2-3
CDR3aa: CASSPDADTQYF
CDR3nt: TGTGCCAGCAGTCCGGATGCAGATACGCAGTATTTT

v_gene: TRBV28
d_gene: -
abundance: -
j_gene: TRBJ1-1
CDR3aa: CASGPGLTTEAFF
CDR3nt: TGTGCCAGCGGTCCTGGACTGACCACTGAAGCTTTCTTT

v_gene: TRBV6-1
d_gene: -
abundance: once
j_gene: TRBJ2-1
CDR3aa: CASSVYYRDNEQFF
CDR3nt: TGTGCCAGCAGTGTATACTACAGGGATAATGAGCAGTTCTTC

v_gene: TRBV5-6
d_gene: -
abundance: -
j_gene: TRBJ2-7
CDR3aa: CASSPTQEYYEQYF
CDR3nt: TGTGCCAGCAGCCCAACACAGGAGTACTACGAGCAGTACTTC

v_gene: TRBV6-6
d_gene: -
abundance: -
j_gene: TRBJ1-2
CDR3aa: CASSYSGESSNDGYTF
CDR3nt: TGTGCCAGCAGTTACTCAGGGGAGTCATCCAACGACGGCTACACCTTC

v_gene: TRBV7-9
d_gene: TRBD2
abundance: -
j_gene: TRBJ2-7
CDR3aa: CASSYPTSGNYEQYF
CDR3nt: TGTGCCAGCAGCTACCCGACTAGCGGAAACTACGAGCAGTACTTC

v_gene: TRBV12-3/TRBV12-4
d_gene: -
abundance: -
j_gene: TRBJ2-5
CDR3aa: CASSFPGGGDQETQYF
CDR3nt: TGTGCCAGCAGTTTTCCAGGGGGGGGAGACCAAGAGACCCAGTACTTC

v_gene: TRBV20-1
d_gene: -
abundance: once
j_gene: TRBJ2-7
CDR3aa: CSARDHGGRSGPYEQYF
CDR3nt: TGCAGTGCTAGAGATCATGGCGGCCGCTCGGGGCCCTACGAGCAGTACTTC

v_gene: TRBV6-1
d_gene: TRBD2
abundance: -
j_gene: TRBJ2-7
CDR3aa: CASRQTRTSGRGYEQYF
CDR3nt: TGTGCCAGCAGACAAACCCGGACTAGCGGGAGGGGCTACGAGCAGTACTTC

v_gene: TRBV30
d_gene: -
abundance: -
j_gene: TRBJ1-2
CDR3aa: CAWSVNAEGYTF
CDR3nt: TGTGCCTGGAGTGTAAACGCCGAGGGCTACACCTTC

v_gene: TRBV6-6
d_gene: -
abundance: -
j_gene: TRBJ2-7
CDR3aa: CASRDRDSGYEQYF
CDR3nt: TGTGCCAGCAGAGACCGGGACTCCGGGTACGAGCAGTACTTC

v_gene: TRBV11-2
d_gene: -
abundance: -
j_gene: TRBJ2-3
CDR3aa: CASSLILFLWRGGSTDTQYF
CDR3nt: TGTGCCAGCAGCTTAATTCTTTTCTTATGGCGGGGTGGTAGCACAGATACGCAGTATTTT

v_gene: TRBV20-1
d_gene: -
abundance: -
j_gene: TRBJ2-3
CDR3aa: CRGSFRGTDTQYF
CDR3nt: TGCAGAGGCTCGTTCAGGGGCACAGATACGCAGTATTTT

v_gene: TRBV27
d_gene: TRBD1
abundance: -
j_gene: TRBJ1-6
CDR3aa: CASKRQGPNSPLHF
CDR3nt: TGTGCCAGCAAGAGACAGGGACCTAATTCACCCCTCCACTTT